A selection of T cell receptor beta chains follows, all from one sample in a study of blood T cell repertoires in COVID-19. Profiled with immunoSEQ multiplex PCR; TCRdb holds only in-frame clones, not every one. The sample holds some 170,000 clones, 70% to 80% seen once. The sample taken for sequencing was peripheral blood. These receptors all stem from a woman aged 50 to 65 with active or convalescent COVID-19. The CDR3 runs from the conserved cysteine through the conserved F or W. D genes are given only for firm matches. Not all rows give a size; the values are once, few, many and, for expanded clones, a class.

size | J | V | D | CDR3 | DNA
NA | TRBJ2-7 | TRBV30 | NA | CAWAIGSYEQYF | TGTGCCTGGGCCATCGGGTCCTACGAGCAGTACTTC
NA | TRBJ1-2 | TRBV7-2 | TRBD1 | CASSLPGDRNYGYTF | TGTGCCAGCAGCTTACCCGGGGACAGAAACTATGGCTACACCTTC
few | TRBJ1-2 | TRBV7-2 | NA | CASSPPRGNYGYTF | TGTGCCAGCAGCCCCCCAAGGGGTAACTATGGCTACACCTTC
NA | TRBJ2-3 | TRBV10-3 | TRBD2 | CAISERGLAGGSQGDTQYF | TGTGCCATCAGTGAGAGGGGGCTAGCGGGGGGATCCCAGGGAGATACGCAGTATTTT
NA | TRBJ1-1 | TRBV7-8 | NA | CASSFAVGTEAFF | TGTGCCAGCAGCTTTGCGGTCGGCACTGAAGCTTTCTTT
NA | TRBJ1-5 | TRBV11-2 | NA | CASTLSPKSNQPQHF | TGTGCCAGCACCTTAAGCCCAAAAAGCAATCAGCCCCAGCATTTT
NA | TRBJ1-2 | TRBV7-2 | NA | CASSSLGHPYGYTF | TGTGCCAGCAGCTCCCTAGGACACCCGTATGGCTACACCTTC
NA | TRBJ2-2 | TRBV2 | TRBD1 | CASSENRGENTGELFF | TGTGCCAGCAGTGAAAACAGGGGCGAGAACACCGGGGAGCTGTTTTTT
NA | TRBJ1-4 | TRBV20-1 | NA | CSAPLGEKLFF | TGCAGTGCCCCACTGGGCGAAAAACTGTTTTTT
NA | TRBJ1-6 | TRBV29-1 | TRBD1 | CSAREQGGNSPLHF | TGCAGCGCGAGAGAACAGGGGGGTAATTCACCCCTCCACTTT
NA | TRBJ1-6 | TRBV13 | TRBD1 | CASSRTGASNSPLHF | TGTGCCAGCAGCCGAACAGGGGCGAGCAATTCACCCCTCCACTTT
once | TRBJ1-5 | TRBV6-5 | NA | CASRKQGSNQPQHF | TGTGCCAGCAGGAAGCAGGGAAGCAATCAGCCCCAGCATTTT
NA | TRBJ1-2 | TRBV4-3 | NA | CASSQELTGTPYTF | TGCGCCAGCAGCCAAGAATTAACAGGGACACCCTACACCTTC
once | TRBJ2-3 | TRBV5-1 | TRBD2 | CASSLSAGVVDTQYF | TGCGCCAGCAGCTTGTCGGCGGGGGTCGTAGATACGCAGTATTTT
NA | TRBJ2-7 | TRBV27 | TRBD1 | CASSLDRGRNEQYF | TGTGCCAGCAGTTTGGACAGGGGAAGGAACGAGCAGTACTTC
few | TRBJ2-1 | TRBV6-5 | TRBD2 | CASSTSGGHYNEQFF | TGTGCCAGCAGCACTAGCGGGGGGCACTACAATGAGCAGTTCTTC
NA | TRBJ1-2 | TRBV30 | NA | CAWSYFSGEINYGYTF | TGTGCCTGGAGTTACTTTTCAGGGGAAATTAACTATGGCTACACCTTC
NA | TRBJ2-7 | TRBV27 | NA | CATGQFFGEQYF | TGTGCCACCGGACAGTTTTTTGGCGAGCAGTACTTC
few | TRBJ1-5 | TRBV19 | NA | CASSITSRGQPQHF | TGTGCCAGTAGTATAACGTCTAGGGGTCAGCCCCAGCATTTT
NA | TRBJ1-4 | TRBV7-6 | TRBD1 | CASSLPVAGGLEKLFF | TGTGCCAGCAGCTTACCTGTGGCAGGGGGCCTTGAAAAACTGTTTTTT
NA | TRBJ1-2 | TRBV19 | TRBD1 | CASSFRDRAGYTF | TGTGCCAGTAGTTTCCGGGACAGGGCTGGCTACACCTTC
NA | TRBJ2-7 | TRBV25-1 | NA | CASIRDSPYEQYF | TGTGCCAGCATCCGGGACTCTCCATACGAGCAGTACTTC
NA | TRBJ1-1 | TRBV7-2 | TRBD1 | CASSWGQVGSEAFF | TGTGCCAGCAGCTGGGGACAGGTTGGGTCTGAAGCTTTCTTT
few | TRBJ1-2 | TRBV19 | TRBD1 | CASSSGTGFFHTF | TGTGCCAGTAGCTCCGGGACAGGGTTTTTCCACACCTTC
few | TRBJ1-5 | TRBV6-5 | NA | CASSFSLGGNQPQHF | TGTGCCAGCAGTTTCAGTTTAGGCGGGAATCAGCCCCAGCATTTT
few | TRBJ2-1 | TRBV4-2 | TRBD2 | CASSQDQLAGTNEQFF | TGTGCCAGCAGCCAAGACCAACTAGCGGGAACCAATGAGCAGTTCTTC
NA | TRBJ2-2 | TRBV6-5 | NA | CATRAGELFF | TGTGCCACCCGGGCCGGGGAGCTGTTTTTT
NA | TRBJ1-2 | TRBV28 | TRBD1 | CASSFVGQGFLYGYTF | TGTGCCAGCAGTTTCGTGGGACAGGGTTTTCTCTATGGCTACACCTTC
NA | TRBJ2-5 | TRBV7-3 | TRBD2 | CASSSLAGGPETQYF | TGTGCCAGCAGTTCGCTAGCGGGAGGGCCAGAGACCCAGTACTTC
NA | TRBJ1-2 | TRBV6-2/TRBV6-3 | NA | CASSYSTGYGYTF | TGTGCCAGCAGTTACTCGACAGGTTATGGCTACACCTTC
NA | TRBJ1-1 | TRBV6-4 | NA | CASSDSPENREAFF | TGTGCCAGCAGTGACTCACCCGAGAACAGGGAAGCTTTCTTT
NA | TRBJ1-5 | TRBV30 | TRBD1 | CAWAGQNNQPQHF | TGTGCCTGGGCGGGACAGAACAATCAGCCCCAGCATTTT
NA | TRBJ2-2 | TRBV9 | NA | CASSPAEVSTGELFF | TGTGCCAGCAGCCCCGCAGAAGTTTCTACCGGGGAGCTGTTTTTT
few | TRBJ2-5 | TRBV5-1 | TRBD2 | CASRRTSGGTQETQYF | TGCGCCAGCAGACGAACTAGCGGGGGGACCCAAGAGACCCAGTACTTC
NA | TRBJ2-2 | TRBV5-1 | TRBD2 | CASRQRGNTGELFF | TGCGCCAGCAGGCAGCGGGGGAACACCGGGGAGCTGTTTTTT
NA | TRBJ1-2 | TRBV27 | TRBD1 | CASRYGDRGGYTF | TGTGCCAGCAGATATGGGGACAGGGGAGGCTACACCTTC
NA | TRBJ2-3 | TRBV7-6 | TRBD2 | CASSLATSSADTQYF | TGTGCCAGCAGCTTGGCGACTAGCTCCGCAGATACGCAGTATTTT
few | TRBJ1-6 | TRBV6-4 | NA | CASSEGGSHNSPLHF | TGTGCCAGCAGTGAAGGGGGTTCCCATAATTCACCCCTCCACTTT
NA | TRBJ1-2 | TRBV7-2 | NA | CASSSNRNYYGYTF | TGTGCCAGCAGCTCGAACAGAAATTACTATGGCTACACCTTC
NA | TRBJ1-2 | TRBV12-5 | NA | CASGLGPLEGYTF | TGTGCTAGTGGTTTGGGTCCTTTGGAGGGCTACACCTTC
NA | TRBJ2-1 | TRBV9 | NA | CASSVASRTGRNEQFF | TGTGCCAGCAGCGTAGCCTCAAGAACAGGGCGCAATGAGCAGTTCTTC